This T cell receptor beta chain was identified during a study of T cells in Graves' hyperthyroidism and ophthalmopathy. The study, taken as a whole, reports: Blood also contained most expanded thyroid clonotypes above 0.001.

RNA transcripts were the template for amplifying TCR beta CDR3 regions. Researchers ran a first-round RT-PCR on the TCR CDR3 using the HTBI primer set. From the multiplex PCR reads, TCRdb called clonotypes with MiXCR, one entry per CDR3 protein. The table lists 200,000 to 300,000 distinct CDR3 sequences, over 15% of them singletons. This clonotype has ten or more counts. The antigen is undetermined. Germline V gene data show CDR1 as MNHNS and CDR2 as SASEGT. CDR3 size: 13 residues. With 4 bases removed from V and 1 base from J, the gap between germline ends came to 7 bases. Source material: blood. The sequence derives from a woman under 30 with Graves' ophthalmopathy. This chain links TRBV6-1 with TRBJ1-1; no firm D call. The CDR3 bases are TGTGCCAGCAGTGGGACGGAGAACACTGAAGCTTTCTTT. Protein sequence: CASSGTENTEAFF.